This T cell receptor (beta chain) came from a study of T-cell memory formation after mild COVID-19 (TCRdb year 2021). Study-wide context: TCR sequence clusters from the two donors were largely donor specific. In a couple of donors, T-cell clones that expanded and contracted after mild COVID-19 were tracked by sequencing TCRalpha and TCRbeta repertoires over time. Two young, previously healthy adult volunteers made up the cohort, one male and one female. Points the paper makes about the study in general: Some responding clones were found in pre-infection memory, which suggests that pre-existing cross-reactive memory T cells took part in the SARS-CoV-2 response. Contracting CD4+ clones turned up mainly in the CM and EM memory subsets, whereas EMRA was where CD8+ clones were enriched. SARS-CoV-2 specificity was not confirmed for the second-wave clones peaking on day 37. The study covered only a couple of mild cases, and larger cohorts including severe cases with pre-infection samples were considered necessary. Clones contracting from day 15 to 85 had balanced CD4/CD8 phenotypes, while a second wave expanding from day 15 to 37 was biased towards CD4+.

This clonotype showed up just a few times. The antigen this receptor binds is unknown. No base quality information exists; no much larger clone differs at one position. The CDR3 numbers 15 residues from cysteine through phenylalanine. Here the CDR3 DNA is all that survives: 45 bases in frame from base 1. The germline V gene specifies MNHEY as CDR1 and SVGEGT as CDR2. For this chain, trimming is 7 bases at the V end and 7 bases at the J end, and the number of junction bases without a gene match is 11. TCRdb lists the instrument as Illumina NovaSeq 6000. TCRalpha and TCRbeta cDNA libraries were built by 5'RACE with constant-segment primers, adding sample barcodes and unique molecular identifiers. RNA was extracted from every sample with Trizol reagent. Library amplification was performed in two PCR steps, and a second sample barcode and Illumina TruSeq adapters were introduced in the second step. Sequencing of the libraries was done on an Illumina NovaSeq, producing 2 x 150 bp paired-end reads. In the original analysis: The reads were demultiplexed and collapsed into UMI-guided consensus sequences using migec v1.2.7. Using mixcr v2.1.11, UMI consensuses were aligned to TRA and TRB V and J templates and then assembled into clonotypes. A clonotype was counted as expanded or contracted only if both edgeR and NoisET called the change significant, with noise models trained on biological replicates. edgeR calls used a false discovery rate-adjusted p below 0.01 and a log2 fold-change threshold of 1. As an exploratory analysis of dynamics, max-normalized trajectories of the 1000 most abundant clonotypes were examined with PCA combined with hierarchical clustering. Separately sequenced CD4+ and CD8+ repertoires were used to assign a CD4 or CD8 phenotype to each responding clone. Through fastp at Q25 and MiXCR, TCRdb rebuilt clones from the public reads, retaining in-frame beta chains. Rows are unified per CDR3 protein, each entry keeping the most common DNA and genes. TCRdb, not the original authors, processed these V and J calls. The sample has hundreds of thousands of distinct CDR3 sequences on record, roughly 18% of them singletons. Around 12% of the sample comes from the top ten.

Ficoll-Paque density gradient centrifugation was the method used to isolate PBMCs. Sequenced: PBMCs or a T cell subset sorted from them (not recorded which). Rearrangement joined TRBV6-2 or TRBV6-3 to TRBJ2-1, and TRBD2 matches 9 of the central bases. This sequence originates from an adult woman who had mild COVID-19 (a few samples of this study predate the infection). The sample titles of this study are shuffled in the database, so cell type and time point are left out; the donor was told from shared clones. The DNA sequence is given as TGTGCCAGCAATTCTATAGCGGGAGTAGGGAATGAGCAGTTCTTC. It translates as CASNSIAGVGNEQFF.